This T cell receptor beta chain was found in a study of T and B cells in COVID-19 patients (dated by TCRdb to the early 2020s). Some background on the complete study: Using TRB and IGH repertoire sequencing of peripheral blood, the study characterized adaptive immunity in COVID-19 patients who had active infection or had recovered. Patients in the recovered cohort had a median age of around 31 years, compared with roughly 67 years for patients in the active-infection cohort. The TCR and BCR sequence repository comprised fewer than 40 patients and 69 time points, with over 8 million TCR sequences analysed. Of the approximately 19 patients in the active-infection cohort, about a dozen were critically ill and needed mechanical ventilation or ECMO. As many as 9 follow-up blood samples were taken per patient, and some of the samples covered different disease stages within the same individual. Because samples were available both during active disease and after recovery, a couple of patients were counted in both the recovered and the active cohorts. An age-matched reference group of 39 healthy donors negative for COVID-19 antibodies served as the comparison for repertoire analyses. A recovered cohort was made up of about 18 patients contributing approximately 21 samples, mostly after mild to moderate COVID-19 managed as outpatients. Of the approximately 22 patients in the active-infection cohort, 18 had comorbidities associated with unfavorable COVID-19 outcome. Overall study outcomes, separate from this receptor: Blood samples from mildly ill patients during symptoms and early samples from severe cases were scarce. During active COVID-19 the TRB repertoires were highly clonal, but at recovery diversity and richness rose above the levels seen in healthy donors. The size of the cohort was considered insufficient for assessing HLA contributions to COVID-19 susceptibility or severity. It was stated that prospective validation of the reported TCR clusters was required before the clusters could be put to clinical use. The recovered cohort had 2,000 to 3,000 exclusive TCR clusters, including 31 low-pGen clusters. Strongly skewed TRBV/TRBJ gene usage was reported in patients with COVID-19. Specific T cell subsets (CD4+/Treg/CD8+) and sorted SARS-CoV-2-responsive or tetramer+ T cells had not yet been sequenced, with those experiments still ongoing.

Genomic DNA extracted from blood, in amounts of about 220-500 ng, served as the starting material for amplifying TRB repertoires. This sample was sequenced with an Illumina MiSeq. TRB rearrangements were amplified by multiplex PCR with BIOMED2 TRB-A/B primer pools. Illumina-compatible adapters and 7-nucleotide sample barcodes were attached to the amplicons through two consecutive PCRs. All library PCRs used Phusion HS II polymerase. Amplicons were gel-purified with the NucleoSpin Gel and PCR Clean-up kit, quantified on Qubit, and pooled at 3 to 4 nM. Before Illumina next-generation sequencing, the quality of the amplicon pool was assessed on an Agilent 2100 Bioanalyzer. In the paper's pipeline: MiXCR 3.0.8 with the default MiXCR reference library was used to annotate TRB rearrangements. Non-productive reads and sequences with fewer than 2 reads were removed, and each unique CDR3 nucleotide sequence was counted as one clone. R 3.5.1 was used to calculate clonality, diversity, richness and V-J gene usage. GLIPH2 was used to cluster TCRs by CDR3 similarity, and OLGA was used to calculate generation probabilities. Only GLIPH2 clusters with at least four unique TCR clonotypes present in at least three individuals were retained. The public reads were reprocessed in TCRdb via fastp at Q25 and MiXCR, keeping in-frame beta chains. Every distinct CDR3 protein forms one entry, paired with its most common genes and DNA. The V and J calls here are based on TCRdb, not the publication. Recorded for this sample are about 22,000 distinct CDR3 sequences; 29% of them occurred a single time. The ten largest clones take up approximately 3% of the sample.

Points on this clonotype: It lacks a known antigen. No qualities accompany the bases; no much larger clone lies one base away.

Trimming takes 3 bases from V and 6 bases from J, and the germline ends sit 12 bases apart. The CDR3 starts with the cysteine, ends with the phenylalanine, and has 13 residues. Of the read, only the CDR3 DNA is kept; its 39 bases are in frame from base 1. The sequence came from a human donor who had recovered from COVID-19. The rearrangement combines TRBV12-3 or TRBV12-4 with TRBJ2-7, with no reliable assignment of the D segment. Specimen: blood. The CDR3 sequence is CASSFDGYCEQYF. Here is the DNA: TGTGCCAGCAGTTTCGATGGGTACTGCGAGCAGTACTTC.